This is a list of T cell receptor beta chains from one sample in a study of PD-L1 blockade in urothelial cancer. Sequenced by immunoSEQ multiplex PCR; TCRdb stores in-frame clones only, minus some. The sample shows 70,000 to 90,000 clones, more than 70% of them seen only once. The source material was PBMCs, sampled around atezolizumab (anti-PD-L1) treatment. The receptors derive from a man in his sixties with urothelial cancer. Both conserved end residues are part of each CDR3. The order of the fields is CDR3 DNA, CDR3 protein, clone size, V gene, D gene, J gene. The D gene is left open where the match is weak. Not every row has a clone size; where given, it reads once, few, many or a size class.

TGCGCCAGCAGCCAATTAGGGGCACCCGGGGAGACCCAGTACTTC | CASSQLGAPGETQYF | . | TRBV4-3 | . | TRBJ2-5
TGCGCCAGCAGTGACAGGGGGCGAGGGAACACTGAAGCTTTCTTT | CASSDRGRGNTEAFF | . | TRBV10-2 | TRBD1 | TRBJ1-1
TGTGCCTGGGGGTCGGGAGGGTTTTATGAAAAACTGTTTTTT | CAWGSGGFYEKLFF | . | TRBV30 | . | TRBJ1-4
TGTGCCAGCAGCTGGGGACAGGGAGACACGAACACCGGGGAGCTGTTTTTT | CASSWGQGDTNTGELFF | . | TRBV7-8 | TRBD1 | TRBJ2-2
TGTGCCTGGAACAGGGGGCGTTTAAACACCGGGGAGCTGTTTTTT | CAWNRGRLNTGELFF | few | TRBV30 | TRBD1 | TRBJ2-2
TGTGCCAGCAGTTCCCGACTAGCTGGTGGCACAGATACGCAGTATTTT | CASSSRLAGGTDTQYF | . | TRBV6-5 | TRBD2 | TRBJ2-3
TGTGCCATCAGTGAGTCGAATCGACGGGACTATGGCTACACCTTC | CAISESNRRDYGYTF | few | TRBV10-3 | . | TRBJ1-2
TGCAGCGTTTCGTCCGGGACTAGGGTCGTTGAGCAGTTCTTC | CSVSSGTRVVEQFF | . | TRBV29-1 | TRBD2 | TRBJ2-1
TGTGCCATCAGTTTCGGACAGCACTATGGCTACACCTTC | CAISFGQHYGYTF | . | TRBV10-3 | . | TRBJ1-2
TGTGCCAGCAGTTACGGCAGGGTGGGTGAAAAACTGTTTTTT | CASSYGRVGEKLFF | . | TRBV6-6 | . | TRBJ1-4
TGTGCCAGAAGCTTAGGGGCGGGAGGGAATGAGCAGTTCTTC | CARSLGAGGNEQFF | . | TRBV5-3 | TRBD2 | TRBJ2-1
TGTGCCATCAGACTCGCGGGATTGGCAGATACGCAGTATTTT | CAIRLAGLADTQYF | . | TRBV10-3 | . | TRBJ2-3
TGTGCCACCAGCAGAGCGGGACTCTCAGTGGCCCAGTACTTC | CATSRAGLSVAQYF | . | TRBV15 | . | TRBJ2-5
TGTGCCAGCAGCCCAATGGGGGCCGGTGGGTCCGTGAAGACCCAGTACTTC | CASSPMGAGGSVKTQYF | . | TRBV11-1 | . | TRBJ2-5
TGTGCCAGCAGGATGGAGGCTATTTTTGAGGATACGCAGTATTTT | CASRMEAIFEDTQYF | . | TRBV2 | . | TRBJ2-3
TGTGCCAGCAGTTTAAGCGGGGGCAGGAGCACAGATACGCAGTATTTT | CASSLSGGRSTDTQYF | once | TRBV27 | TRBD2 | TRBJ2-3
TGTGCCAGCAGCTCGAGACCGGGACTAGCGGGGGGCCTTGGAGATACGCAGTATTTT | CASSSRPGLAGGLGDTQYF | . | TRBV11-3 | TRBD2 | TRBJ2-3
TGCGCCAGCAGTGAGTCGAGAAAGGGACTGGGGATAAATGAGCAGTTCTTC | CASSESRKGLGINEQFF | . | TRBV10-1 | . | TRBJ2-1
TGTGCCAGCTCAAGCACTGGAGGCTCCTACGAGCAGTACTTC | CASSSTGGSYEQYF | few | TRBV27 | . | TRBJ2-7
TGTGCCAGCAGCTTCATGGGACTAGCGGGGGCCGGTCTGGTCGGGGAGCTGTTTTTT | CASSFMGLAGAGLVGELFF | once | TRBV11-3 | TRBD2 | TRBJ2-2
TGTGCCAGCAGCCGGACAGGGATGACCGGGGAGCTGTTTTTT | CASSRTGMTGELFF | . | TRBV9 | TRBD1 | TRBJ2-2
TGTGCCAGCAGACCAGCCGGGACTAGCACCTACAATGAGCAGTTCTTC | CASRPAGTSTYNEQFF | . | TRBV9 | TRBD2 | TRBJ2-1
TGTGCCAGCAGCTTAGGAGGAGGACAGGCGAATCAGCCCCAGCATTTT | CASSLGGGQANQPQHF | . | TRBV11-3 | TRBD1 | TRBJ1-5
TGTGCCAGCTCACCATCCCCGTACGAGCAGTACTTC | CASSPSPYEQYF | . | TRBV18 | . | TRBJ2-7
TGTGCCATCAGTGAGGGGACAGGGGATTACGAGCAGTACTTC | CAISEGTGDYEQYF | many | TRBV10-3 | TRBD1 | TRBJ2-7
TGTGCCAGCACCATGACTAGCGGGGAGGAGGCCCAGTACTTC | CASTMTSGEEAQYF | . | TRBV28 | TRBD2 | TRBJ2-5
TGTGCCAGCAGCTTCCGCCGACAGGGGGATGGCTACACCTTC | CASSFRRQGDGYTF | . | TRBV21-1 | . | TRBJ1-2
TGTGCCAGCAGCGCCGGGGGGGGGTTTGGGGAGACCCAGTACTTC | CASSAGGGFGETQYF | . | TRBV9 | TRBD2 | TRBJ2-5
TGTAGTTGTAACTCCCCGGGCTCCTACAATGAGCAGTTCTTC | CSCNSPGSYNEQFF | . | TRBV28 | . | TRBJ2-1
TGTGCCAGCAGTTACTCCTGGGGAGGGTCAGATACGCAGTATTTT | CASSYSWGGSDTQYF | . | TRBV6-5 | TRBD2 | TRBJ2-3
TGCAGCGTCTGGGAGGGAACGGGGTACCAAGAGACCCAGTACTTC | CSVWEGTGYQETQYF | . | TRBV29-1 | TRBD2 | TRBJ2-5
TGTGCCAGCAGTTACGAGGGCCGGGAGACCCAGTACTTC | CASSYEGRETQYF | . | TRBV6-5 | . | TRBJ2-5
TGTGCCAGCAGACCGACAAAGAGCCAGCCCCAGCATTTT | CASRPTKSQPQHF | few | TRBV6-5 | . | TRBJ1-5
TGTGCCACAAGACAGCTAAATTCACCCCTCCACTTT | CATRQLNSPLHF | . | TRBV10-3 | . | TRBJ1-6
TGTGCCAGCAGCTTAGGGACAGGTATAAGGAATGAGCAGTTCTTC | CASSLGTGIRNEQFF | few | TRBV7-2 | TRBD1 | TRBJ2-1
TGTGCCTGGAGGCCAGGGCGGATAAACACTGAAGCTTTCTTT | CAWRPGRINTEAFF | . | TRBV30 | . | TRBJ1-1
TGTGCCAGCAGCGTCTTGGCAGGAGGTAATGAAAAACTGTTTTTT | CASSVLAGGNEKLFF | . | TRBV9 | . | TRBJ1-4